The 18 T cell receptor beta chains given below trace back to one sample, sequenced in a study of blood T cell repertoires in COVID-19. Produced via immunoSEQ multiplex PCR; TCRdb's table is partial and in-frame only. The sample contains 250,000 to 350,000 clones, 89% of which appear only once. Sequenced material: peripheral blood. All receptors come from a woman in her forties who had recovered from COVID-19.

The chain couples TRBV29-1 to TRBJ1-5; 12 bases line up with TRBD1. Germline values: CDR1 SQVTM, CDR2 ANQGSEA. The CDR3 consists of 14 residues. V shed 6 bases and J 1 base; nucleotides not matched to a gene: 1. The CDR3: CSVGQGASNQPQHF. CDR3 DNA sequence: TGCAGCGTGGGACAGGGGGCAAGCAATCAGCCCCAGCATTTT.

This clone has more than one count but fewer than ten. The CDR3 region is CASSLLASEQFF. CDR3 sequence (DNA): TGTGCCAGCAGCTTACTAGCTAGTGAGCAGTTCTTC. The chain joins TRBV13 to TRBJ2-1; D might be TRBD2 (5 bases). CDR1 is PRHDT and CDR2 is FYEKMQ in the germline V gene (reference sequence). V was shortened by 2 bases and J by 9 bases, with 8 bases between the two germline ends. The CDR3 is 12 residues long.

This sequence joins TRBV28 and TRBJ1-4, with TRBD1 matching over 7 bases. Trimming at V came to 4 bases and at J to 8 bases, leaving 7 bases not matched to a gene. CDR1 and CDR2 (germline): MDHEN, SYDVKM. The CDR3 runs to 14 residues. CDR3 nucleotide sequence: TGTGCCAGCAGTTCAGGGGGTTCGGGGGAAAAACTGTTTTTT. Translation: CASSSGGSGEKLFF. Variable domain in full (rest from reference TRBV28 and TRBJ1-4): DVKVTQSSRYLVKRTGEKVFLECVQDMDHENMFWYRQDPGLGLRLIYFSYDVKMKEKGDIPEGYSVSREKKERFSLILESASTNQTSMYLCASSSGGSGEKLFFGSGTQLSVL.

The chain links TRBV3-1 (or the pseudogene TRBV3-2) to TRBJ1-1; D remains ambiguous. The V end lost 1 base, the J end lost 0 bases, and 9 bases lay between the germline ends. From germline, CDR1 is LGHDT and CDR2 YNNKEL (reference sequence). This CDR3 is built from 15 residues. The CDR3 spells CASSQGSSLNTEAFF. DNA for the CDR3: TGTGCCAGCAGCCAAGGGAGCAGCCTGAACACTGAAGCTTTCTTT.

This clone was seen once. The gene calls are TRBV7-2 and TRBJ2-1, with 11 bases matching TRBD2. Trimming cost V 5 bases and J 7 bases; bases outside gene matches: 16. CDR1 and CDR2 (germline): SGHTA, FQGNSA. CDR3 size: 18 residues. This chain's CDR3 is CASSLSPRTSGRGNEQFF. The CDR3 DNA sequence: TGTGCCAGCAGCCTCTCCCCCCGAACTAGCGGGAGAGGAAATGAGCAGTTCTTC.

This chain connects TRBV6-5 to TRBJ2-1, with 11 bases lining up with TRBD2. From germline, CDR1 is MNHEY and CDR2 SVGAGI. The junction had 0 bases not matched to a gene; V was cut back by 8 bases and J by 6 bases. The CDR3 length is 12 residues. In DNA, the CDR3 is TGTGCCAGCGGGACTAGCGGCAATGAGCAGTTCTTC. Translated, it gives CASGTSGNEQFF.

This rearrangement joins TRBV19 to TRBJ2-1, with 10 bases fitting TRBD2. The germline V gene has CDR1 LNHDA and CDR2 SQIVND (reference sequence). The CDR3 spans 16 residues. Trimming removed 6 bases from V and 4 bases from J; junction bases left unmatched: 9. The CDR3 DNA sequence: TGTGCCAGTAGACCCCAAGCGGGAGGGAGGTACAATGAGCAGTTCTTC. It is translated as CASRPQAGGRYNEQFF. Based on the CDR3 plus reference TRBV19 and TRBJ2-1, the full variable domain is DGGITQSPKYLFRKEGQNVTLSCEQNLNHDAMYWYRQDPGQGLRLIYYSQIVNDFQKGDIAEGYSVSREKKESFPLTVTSAQKNPTAFYLCASRPQAGGRYNEQFFGPGTRLTVL.

This sequence joins TRBV11-1 and TRBJ2-3; D perhaps matches TRBD1 (6 bases). Looked up from germline, CDR1 is SGHAT and CDR2 is FQDESV (reference sequence). V was pared by 2 bases and J by 2 bases, with 11 bases between. The CDR3 length is 15 residues. For the CDR3, the DNA is TGTGCCAGCAGCTTATCGGACAGACACACAGATACGCAGTATTTT. This translates into CASSLSDRHTDTQYF.

This clone has only a few counts. The chain couples TRBV27 to TRBJ1-1, with D unresolved. CDR1 is MNHEY and CDR2 is SMNVEV in the germline V gene (reference sequence). V was cut by 5 bases and J by 2 bases, with 18 bases left in between. The CDR3 has 16 residues. The CDR3 protein is CASSPSYRPLNTEAFF. CDR3 bases: TGTGCCAGCAGTCCGTCCTACCGCCCGCTAAACACTGAAGCTTTCTTT.

This chain links TRBV15 with TRBJ2-7, with 7 nucleotides matching TRBD1. Per germline, CDR1 LNHNV and CDR2 YYDKDF (reference sequence). The CDR3 is 13 amino acids. The V segment lost 6 bases and the J segment 0 bases; nucleotides outside the gene matches: 2. The CDR3 region is CATSTGDSYEQYF. Here the CDR3 DNA reads TGTGCCACCAGTACAGGGGACTCCTACGAGCAGTACTTC.

The chain has TRBV27 and TRBJ1-6; the D is unclear. This CDR3 region has 16 residues. Germline V gene lookup returns CDR1 MNHEY and CDR2 SMNVEV (reference sequence). V was pared by 5 bases and J by 6 bases, with 17 bases between. The CDR3 region is CASSLDLPGVNSPLHF. CDR3 DNA: TGTGCCAGCAGTCTCGACCTCCCGGGAGTTAATTCACCCCTCCACTTT.

The rearrangement links TRBV5-5 to TRBJ1-2; 8 positions match TRBD1. This CDR3 comprises 16 residues. Germline CDR1 and CDR2: SGHKS and YYEKEE (reference sequence). V dropped 4 bases and J dropped 4; count of bases not matched to a gene: 12. CDR3 region: CASSPNPDRVSYGYTF. The CDR3 region has the DNA TGTGCCAGCAGCCCTAACCCGGACAGGGTATCCTATGGCTACACCTTC.

This chain joins TRBV2 and TRBJ2-3; 12 nucleotides line up with TRBD2. The CDR3 loop spans 16 amino acids. Germline-derived CDR1 and CDR2 are SNHLY and FYNNEI. The trim removed 6 bases at V and 2 bases at J, leaving 6 bases unmatched. The CDR3 here is CASRRWTSGATDTQYF. The CDR3 nucleotides are TGTGCCAGCAGGCGCTGGACTAGCGGGGCCACAGATACGCAGTATTTT.

V and J are TRBV6-6 and TRBJ2-7; weak D call: TRBD1 (5 bases). V was trimmed by 6 bases and J by 0 bases, leaving 15 bases between them. Germline loops: CDR1 MNHNY, CDR2 SVGAGI (reference sequence). The CDR3 covers 15 residues. The CDR3 DNA is TGTGCCAGCAGAAATGAACCCAGGGACTCCTACGAGCAGTACTTC. Its translation is CASRNEPRDSYEQYF.

V usage is TRBV24-1 and J usage is TRBJ1-2, with 7 bases that match TRBD1. The V segment lost 4 bases and the J segment 5 bases; nucleotides outside the gene matches: 3. Germline CDR1 reads KGHDR; CDR2 reads SFDVKD. The CDR3 is made up of 13 amino acids. For the CDR3, the DNA is TGTGCCACCAGTGAAGACAGGGTATATGGCTACACCTTC. Its translation is CATSEDRVYGYTF.

The sample holds one count of this clone. The rearrangement uses TRBV7-2 and TRBJ2-3; 12 bases are a match to TRBD2. This CDR3 has 18 residues. CDR1 and CDR2 from the germline V gene are SGHTA and FQGNSA. Trimming removed 5 bases from V and 0 bases from J; junction bases left unmatched: 9. The chain's CDR3 is CASSKWASGRGSTDTQYF. The CDR3 DNA is TGTGCCAGCAGCAAATGGGCTAGCGGGAGGGGGAGCACAGATACGCAGTATTTT.

The V and J genes are TRBV6-5 and TRBJ1-1; D unclear. The CDR3 length is 15 residues. Germline CDR1 reads MNHEY; CDR2 reads SVGAGI. V was pared by 1 base and J by 5 bases, with 14 bases between. The CDR3 nucleotides are TGTGCCAGCAGTTACTTTCGGGCCCGGGGTACTGAAGCTTTCTTT. Encoded protein: CASSYFRARGTEAFF.

The chain is built from TRBV28 and TRBJ1-3, with TRBD1 identical over 7 bases. Germline assignment: CDR1 MDHEN and CDR2 SYDVKM. The CDR3 contains 13 residues. V shed 5 bases and J 6 bases; nucleotides not matched to a gene: 4. CDR3 nucleotide sequence: TGTGCCAGCAGTGAGGGGGCCGAAAACACCATATATTTT. Protein product: CASSEGAENTIYF.